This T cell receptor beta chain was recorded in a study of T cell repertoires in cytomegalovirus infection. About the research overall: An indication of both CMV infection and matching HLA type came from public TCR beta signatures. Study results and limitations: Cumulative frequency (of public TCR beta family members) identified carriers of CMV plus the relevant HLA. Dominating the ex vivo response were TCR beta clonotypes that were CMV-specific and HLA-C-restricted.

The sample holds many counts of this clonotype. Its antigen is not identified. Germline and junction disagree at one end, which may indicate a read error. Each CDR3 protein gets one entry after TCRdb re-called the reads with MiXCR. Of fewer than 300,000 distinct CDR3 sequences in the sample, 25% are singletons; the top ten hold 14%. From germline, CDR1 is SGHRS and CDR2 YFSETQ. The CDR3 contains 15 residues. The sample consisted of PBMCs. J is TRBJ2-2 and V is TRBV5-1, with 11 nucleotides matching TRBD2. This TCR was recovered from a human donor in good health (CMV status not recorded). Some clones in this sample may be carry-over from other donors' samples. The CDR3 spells CASSLLAGDTGELFF. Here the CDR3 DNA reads TGTGCCAGCAGCTTACTAGCGGGAGACACCGGGGAGCTGTTTTTT.